This T cell receptor beta chain was sequenced during a study of T-cell memory formation after mild COVID-19. The V gene's germline CDR1 is KGHSH and CDR2 LQKENI. There are 12 residues in the CDR3. Findings of the study overall: CD4+ contracting clones were found mainly in CM and EM, and CD8+ ones in EMRA. Proof of SARS-CoV-2 specificity was absent for the second-wave clones that crested on day 37.

A note on this clonotype: Its target is not known. Germline is not matched at one junction end, which may reflect a read error.

After 5'RACE with constant-segment primers, TCR alpha and TCR beta cDNA libraries carrying sample barcodes and UMIs were obtained. TCRdb reanalysed the 5' RACE reads using MiXCR and keeps one entry per CDR3 protein. The data show about 130,000 distinct CDR3 sequences, with about 6% seen just once and roughly 2% held by the top ten. The chain has TRBV18 and TRBJ1-2, with a tentative D call TRBD1 (5 bases). Material for sequencing was PBMCs or a T cell subset sorted from them (not recorded which). This sequence originates from an adult woman who had mild COVID-19 (a few samples of this study predate the infection). Cell type and time point are not known. The CDR3: CDSSPDGGGYTF. The CDR3 DNA reads as TGTGACAGCTCACCGGACGGGGGTGGCTACACCTTC.